This TCR beta chain stems from a study of sequential checkpoint blockade in melanoma. Study-level information: Patients were randomized 1:1 to nivolumab-then-ipilimumab or ipilimumab-then-nivolumab first-line. Maintenance nivolumab came after either treatment sequence.

Between the trimmed V and J ends, which lost 7 bases and 6 bases, there was a span of 5 bases. Germline CDR1 is SNHLY and CDR2 is FYNNEI. The CDR3 is 10 amino acids. The treatment is: randomized to nivolumab then ipilimumab (arm A) or the reverse (arm B). Sorted cells were live CD3+CD8+, lacking CD19 and CD56, from PBMCs. Libraries were prepared by immunoSEQ multiplex PCR; TCRdb keeps only in-frame clonotypes and omits some of them. The sample includes more than 30,000 clones, 75% to 90% of them seen just once. V and J are TRBV2 and TRBJ2-3; D gene uncertain. Sequencing used CD8+ T cells sorted from blood (inferred from file names), obtained from a patient given nivolumab and ipilimumab in sequence. The receptor was isolated from a human donor with melanoma. This chain's CDR3 is CASTVDTQYF. CDR3 sequence (DNA): TGTGCCAGCACGGTGGATACGCAGTATTTT.